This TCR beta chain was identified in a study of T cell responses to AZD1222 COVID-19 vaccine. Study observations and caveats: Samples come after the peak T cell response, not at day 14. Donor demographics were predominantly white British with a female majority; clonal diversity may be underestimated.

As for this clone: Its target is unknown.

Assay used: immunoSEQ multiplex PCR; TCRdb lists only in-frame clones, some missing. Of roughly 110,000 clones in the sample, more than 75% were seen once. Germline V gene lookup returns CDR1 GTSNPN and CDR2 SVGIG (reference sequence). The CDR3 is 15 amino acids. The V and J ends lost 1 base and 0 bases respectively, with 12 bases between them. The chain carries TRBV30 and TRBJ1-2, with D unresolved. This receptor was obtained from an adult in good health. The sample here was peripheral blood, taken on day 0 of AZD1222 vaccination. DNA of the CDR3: TGTGCCTGGAGTGCCGACTCTCGAGCTAACTATGGCTACACCTTC. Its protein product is CAWSADSRANYGYTF.